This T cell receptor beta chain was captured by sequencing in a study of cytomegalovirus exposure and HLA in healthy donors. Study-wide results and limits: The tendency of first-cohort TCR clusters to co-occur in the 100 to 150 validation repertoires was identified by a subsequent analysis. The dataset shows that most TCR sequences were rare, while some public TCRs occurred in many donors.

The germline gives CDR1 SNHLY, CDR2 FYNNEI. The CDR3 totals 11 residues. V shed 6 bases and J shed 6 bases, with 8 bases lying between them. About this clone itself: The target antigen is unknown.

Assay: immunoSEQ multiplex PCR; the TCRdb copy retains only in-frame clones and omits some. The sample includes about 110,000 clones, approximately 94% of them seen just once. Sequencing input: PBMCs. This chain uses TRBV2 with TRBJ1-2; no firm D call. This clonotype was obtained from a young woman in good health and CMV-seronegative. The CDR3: CASRDIDGYTF. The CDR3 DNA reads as TGTGCCAGCAGAGACATAGATGGCTACACCTTC.